The 2 T cell receptor beta chains below all came from one sample that was sequenced in a study of OX40 agonist ivuxolimab in advanced cancers. TCRdb's copy holds only in-frame clones and misses some; the assay was immunoSEQ multiplex PCR. The sample holds some 50,000 clones, 75% to 85% seen once. Material: CD4+ or CD8+ T cells sorted from blood, obtained in a trial of the OX40 agonist ivuxolimab. The source of these receptors is an adult with an advanced solid tumor such as melanoma, head and neck, liver or kidney cancer.

The V call is TRBV6-5, the J call TRBJ2-3, with 10 bases lining up with TRBD1. CDR1 MNHEY and CDR2 SVGAGI come from the germline V gene. After removal of 4 bases from V and 3 bases from J, the junction contained 4 bases not matched to a gene. The CDR3 is made up of 15 amino acids. CDR3 residues: CASSSWTGGTDTQYF. In DNA, the CDR3 is TGTGCCAGCAGTTCATGGACAGGGGGGACAGATACGCAGTATTTT.

This chain uses TRBV6-1 with TRBJ2-6, with TRBD1 matching over 7 bases. V trimming: 1 base; J trimming: 4 bases; junction bases outside the gene matches: 4. The CDR3 covers 16 residues. From germline, CDR1 is MNHNS and CDR2 SASEGT. The CDR3 is CASSEGRGSGANVLTF. CDR3 DNA sequence: TGTGCCAGCAGTGAAGGCAGGGGGTCGGGGGCCAACGTCCTGACTTTC.